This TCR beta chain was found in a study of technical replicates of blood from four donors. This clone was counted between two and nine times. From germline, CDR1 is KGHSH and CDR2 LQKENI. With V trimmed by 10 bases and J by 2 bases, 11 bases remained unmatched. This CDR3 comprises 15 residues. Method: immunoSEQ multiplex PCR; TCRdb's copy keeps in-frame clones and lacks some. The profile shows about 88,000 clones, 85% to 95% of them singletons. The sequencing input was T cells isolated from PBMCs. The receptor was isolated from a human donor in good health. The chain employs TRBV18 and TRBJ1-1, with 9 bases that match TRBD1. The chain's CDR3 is CATRLKDRGNTEAFF. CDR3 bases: TGTGCCACCCGGTTAAAGGACAGGGGAAACACTGAAGCTTTCTTT.